This is a list of T cell receptor beta chains from one sample in a study of immune cell composition in non-small cell lung cancer. Repertoires were generated with immunoSEQ multiplex PCR, while TCRdb's copy carries only in-frame clones and drops some. The sample has about 9,000 clones, around 77% seen once. The sample consisted of non-adjacent lung tissue. Receptors were obtained from a human donor with non-small cell lung cancer. Both conserved end residues are part of each CDR3.

J: TRBJ2-6; V: TRBV7-2; CDR3: CASSAGPGANVLTF
J: TRBJ1-4; V: TRBV19; CDR3: CASSIRDGLGTNEKLFF
J: TRBJ1-2; V: TRBV19; CDR3: CASSMGQLYGYTF
J: TRBJ1-1; V: TRBV4-1; CDR3: CASSQGVYTEAFF
J: TRBJ2-5; V: TRBV18; CDR3: CASSPGMEETQYF
J: TRBJ1-2; V: TRBV18; CDR3: CASSLGSYGYTF
J: TRBJ2-3; V: TRBV4-2; CDR3: CASSQGRLTDTQYF
J: TRBJ2-5; V: TRBV21-1; CDR3: CASRAGTHQETQYF
J: TRBJ2-3; V: TRBV29-1; CDR3: CSVGPTQYF
J: TRBJ1-2; V: TRBV18; CDR3: CASSSPGQGDNSYGYTF
J: TRBJ1-5; V: TRBV2; CDR3: CASRGLRGTQPQHF
J: TRBJ2-3; V: TRBV19; CDR3: CASQSLKGTDTQYF
J: TRBJ1-1; V: TRBV10-3; CDR3: CAISLTAGGAEAFF
J: TRBJ1-6; V: TRBV11-1; CDR3: CASSHTGDGSPLHF
J: TRBJ2-7; V: TRBV9; CDR3: CASSRYGGRGGEQYF
J: TRBJ2-7; V: TRBV4-3; CDR3: CASSQEGTGVFNEQYF
J: TRBJ1-5; V: TRBV9; CDR3: CASSVGQGEQPQHF
J: TRBJ2-7; V: TRBV7-3; CDR3: CASSLGERYEQYF
J: TRBJ2-2; V: TRBV11-3; CDR3: CASSPGRNNRYTGELFF
J: TRBJ2-5; V: TRBV4-1; CDR3: CASSQGGTGETQYF
J: TRBJ1-1; V: TRBV28; CDR3: CASSTGGGRTEAFF
J: TRBJ2-7; V: TRBV2; CDR3: CANRRVAYEQYF
J: TRBJ1-5; V: TRBV7-7; CDR3: CAGGSNQPQHF
J: TRBJ2-3; V: TRBV7-3; CDR3: CASSSRPEDTQYF
J: TRBJ2-1; V: TRBV7-6; CDR3: CASSLEVLDRVGNEQFF
J: TRBJ2-1; V: TRBV6-5; CDR3: CASRARDVYNEQFF
J: TRBJ2-5; V: TRBV7-3; CDR3: CASSRNGREQETQYF
J: TRBJ2-7; V: TRBV7-8; CDR3: CASSSSVERGGRGYEQYF
J: TRBJ2-3; V: TRBV29-1; CDR3: CSVDSTGPDTQYF
J: TRBJ1-3; V: TRBV7-9; CDR3: CASSLGQPNSGNTIYF
J: TRBJ2-1; V: TRBV9; CDR3: CASSRGGPPYNEQFF
J: TRBJ1-6; V: TRBV13; CDR3: CACSTAGNNSPLHF